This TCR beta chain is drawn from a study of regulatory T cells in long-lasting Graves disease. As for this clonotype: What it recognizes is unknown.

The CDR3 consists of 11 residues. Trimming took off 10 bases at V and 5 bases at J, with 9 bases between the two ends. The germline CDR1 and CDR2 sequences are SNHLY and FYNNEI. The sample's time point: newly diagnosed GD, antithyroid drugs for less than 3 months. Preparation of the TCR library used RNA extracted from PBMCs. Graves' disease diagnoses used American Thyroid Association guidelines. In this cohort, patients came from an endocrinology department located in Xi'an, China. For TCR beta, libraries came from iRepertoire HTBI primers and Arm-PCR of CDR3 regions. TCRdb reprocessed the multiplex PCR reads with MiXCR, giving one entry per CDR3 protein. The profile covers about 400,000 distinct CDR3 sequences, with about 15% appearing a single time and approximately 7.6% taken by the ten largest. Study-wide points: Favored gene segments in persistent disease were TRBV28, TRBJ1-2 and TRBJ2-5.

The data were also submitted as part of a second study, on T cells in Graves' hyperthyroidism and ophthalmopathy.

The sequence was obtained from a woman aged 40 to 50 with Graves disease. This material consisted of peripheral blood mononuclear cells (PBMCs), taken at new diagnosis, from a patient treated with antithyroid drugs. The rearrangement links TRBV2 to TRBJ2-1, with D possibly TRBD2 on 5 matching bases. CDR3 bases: TGTGCCATCACCGGGAACAATGAGCAGTTCTTC. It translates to CAITGNNEQFF.